Sequencing of this T cell receptor (beta chain) was carried out in a study of T cell changes during pregnancy in multiple sclerosis. Trimming stripped 11 bases from V and 4 bases from J, with 9 bases between. The V gene's germline CDR1 is MNHNS and CDR2 SASEGT. The CDR3 has 11 residues. Clones were read by immunoSEQ multiplex PCR, and TCRdb kept only the in-frame ones, dropping some. The sample shows approximately 85,000 clones, about nine tenths of them seen only once. This material consisted of peripheral blood, taken in the first trimester of pregnancy. The chain has TRBV6-1 and TRBJ1-5, with a possible D match to TRBD1 (5 bases). This sequence was found in a female donor with multiple sclerosis, enrolled in a pregnancy study. CDR3 residues: CAGGVNQPQHF. The CDR3 coding sequence is TGTGCCGGGGGGGTGAATCAGCCCCAGCATTTT.